The rows below give T cell receptor beta chains drawn from one sample of a study of blood T cell repertoires in COVID-19. Repertoires were generated with immunoSEQ multiplex PCR, while TCRdb's copy carries only in-frame clones and drops some. The table shows 150,000 to 200,000 clones, with approximately 93% occurring only once. The sequencing sample was made of peripheral blood. These receptors all stem from a woman in her sixties with COVID-19, enrolled during active disease. The CDR3 runs from the conserved cysteine through the conserved F or W. The D gene is left open where the match is weak.

>TRBV11-2|TRBJ2-7|.
TGTGCCAGCAGCTTGCCTAGACAGGAGCGTCCCTACGAGCAGTACTTC
CASSLPRQERPYEQYF
>TRBV7-2|TRBJ2-3|TRBD2
TGTGCCAGCAGCTTGTGGTATCGGGGGGGCGAAGTGGATACGCAGTATTTT
CASSLWYRGGEVDTQYF
>TRBV19|TRBJ1-5|.
TGTGCCAGTAGCCTGAGTGCTCGGGGTCAGCCCCAGCATTTT
CASSLSARGQPQHF
>TRBV6-5|TRBJ1-1|TRBD1
TGTGCCAGCAGTTATAACCCGACAGGGCCTGAAGCTTTCTTT
CASSYNPTGPEAFF
>TRBV28|TRBJ1-6|.
TGTGCCAGCAGTTTGATCAGGGATAATTCACCCCTCCACTTT
CASSLIRDNSPLHF
>TRBV6-4|TRBJ1-4|.
TGTGCCAGCAGTGAAGAACCCAATACCGGAAAACTGTTTTTT
CASSEEPNTGKLFF
>TRBV20-1|TRBJ1-1|.
TGCAGTGCTCGGAACAGGGCTGAAGCTTTCTTT
CSARNRAEAFF
>TRBV2|TRBJ1-4|.
TGTGCCAGCAGGCCTCTAGGGGCCGGCCGGACTAATGAAAAACTGTTTTTT
CASRPLGAGRTNEKLFF
>TRBV11-2|TRBJ1-5|.
TGTGCCAGCAGCCGAGACACCAATCAGCCCCAGCATTTT
CASSRDTNQPQHF
>TRBV4-2|TRBJ2-3|.
TGTGCCAGCGGGGGGATTGACAGGGAGCAAGATACGCAGTATTTT
CASGGIDREQDTQYF
>TRBV7-9|TRBJ2-3|.
TGTGCCAGCAGCGATAGGGCAGGGAGGAGCACAGATACGCAGTATTTT
CASSDRAGRSTDTQYF
>TRBV6-5|TRBJ2-1|TRBD2
TGTGCCAGCAGTTACCGAGCTAGCGGTAACAATGAGCAGTTCTTC
CASSYRASGNNEQFF
>TRBV9|TRBJ1-3|TRBD1
TGTGCCAGCAGCGTAGAAACAGGGGATGGAAACACCATATATTTT
CASSVETGDGNTIYF
>TRBV7-2|TRBJ2-1|TRBD1
TGTGCCAGCAGCCCAGCGGGGCGGACAGGGGTGTTCAATGAGCAGTTCTTC
CASSPAGRTGVFNEQFF
>TRBV9|TRBJ2-3|TRBD1
TGTGCCAGCAGCGGGGGGACAGGGTTAAGGACAGATACGCAGTATTTT
CASSGGTGLRTDTQYF
>TRBV5-1|TRBJ2-3|.
TGCGCCAGCAGCGCGAACACAGATACGCAGTATTTT
CASSANTDTQYF
>TRBV3-1/TRBV3-2|TRBJ1-4|.
TGTGCCAGCAGCCAAGCCGCTAGTGAAAAACTGTTTTTT
CASSQAASEKLFF
>TRBV6-5|TRBJ2-2|.
TGTGCCAGCAGCAGATTCGGGGAGCTGTTTTTT
CASSRFGELFF
>TRBV18|TRBJ1-2|TRBD1
TGTGCCAGCTCACCCTCGACAGGGGCCGACTATGGCTACACCTTC
CASSPSTGADYGYTF
>TRBV29-1|TRBJ1-5|TRBD1
TGCAGCGTTGGGGACAGGGGATCTCAGCCCCAGCATTTT
CSVGDRGSQPQHF
>TRBV5-1|TRBJ1-1|.
TGCGCCAGCAGCAGCATTAGGAACACTGAAGCTTTCTTT
CASSSIRNTEAFF
>TRBV5-1|TRBJ1-2|.
TGCGCCAGCAGCCCGAAGGAGGATTCCCTCGGGGGCTACACCTTC
CASSPKEDSLGGYTF
>TRBV19|TRBJ1-1|.
TGTGCCAGTAGTCTCCTGAGGGTGAACACTGAAGCTTTCTTT
CASSLLRVNTEAFF
>TRBV5-1|TRBJ1-5|.
TGCGCCAGCAGCTTGGATGGGGGCTCGTATCAGCCCCAGCATTTT
CASSLDGGSYQPQHF
>TRBV24-1|TRBJ2-1|TRBD2
TGTGCCACCAGTGATAGCGGGGGGGCCTCCTACAATGAGCAGTTCTTC
CATSDSGGASYNEQFF
>TRBV6-1|TRBJ1-1|.
TGTGCCAGCAGTGAAGCCTCCCGCAGGGACACTGAAGCTTTCTTT
CASSEASRRDTEAFF
>TRBV6-6|TRBJ1-6|.
TGTGCCGGCAGGGAGGGAAATTCACCCCTCCACTTT
CAGREGNSPLHF
>TRBV9|TRBJ2-7|TRBD1
TGTGCCAGCAGCGTGGAACGGGACAGGATCTACGAGCAGTACTTC
CASSVERDRIYEQYF
>TRBV27|TRBJ1-5|.
TGTGCCAGCAGTAGCCAGGGTAGGGGCAATCAGCCCCAGCATTTT
CASSSQGRGNQPQHF
>TRBV2|TRBJ1-1|.
TGTGCCAGCAGTGGCATGAGTAATAAAGCTTTCTTT
CASSGMSNKAFF
>TRBV7-9|TRBJ2-4|.
TGTGCCAGCAGCTTAGGGGAGGTTCCCAAAAACATTCAGTACTTC
CASSLGEVPKNIQYF
>TRBV12-5|TRBJ1-6|.
TGTGCTAGTGGTTTGGCACGGACAGAGGCCTCACCCCTCCACTTT
CASGLARTEASPLHF
>TRBV6-1|TRBJ2-3|.
TGTGCCAGCAGTGAAGAGCGTGGAGATACGCAGTATTTT
CASSEERGDTQYF
>TRBV5-6|TRBJ1-2|.
TGTGCCAGCAGCACGACAAGTTATGGCTACACCTTC
CASSTTSYGYTF
>TRBV2|TRBJ1-4|TRBD1
TGTGCCAGCAGTGACTCAGGGGGCATTAATGAAAAACTGTTTTTT
CASSDSGGINEKLFF
>TRBV5-1|TRBJ2-2|.
TGCGCCAGCAGCTTGTTCGGGAGACTAGTACTGAACACCGGGGAGCTGTTTTTT
CASSLFGRLVLNTGELFF
>TRBV23-1|TRBJ1-5|.
TGCGCCAGCACCCAGAGACAGGGCAATCAGCCCCAGCATTTT
CASTQRQGNQPQHF
>TRBV3-1/TRBV3-2|TRBJ2-7|TRBD1
TGTGCCAGCAGCCAAGAGTTTGGGTGGGGACAGGGTCCCAACGAGCAGTACTTC
CASSQEFGWGQGPNEQYF